These 30 T cell receptor beta chains originate from one sample sequenced in a study of control samples from healthy donors and cancer patients. Clones were read by immunoSEQ multiplex PCR, and TCRdb kept only the in-frame ones, dropping some. The table includes 120,000 or so clones, around 87% detected once. The sequenced material came from blood. The receptors were gathered from a man aged 55 to 69 in good health.

For the CDR3, the DNA is TGTGCCAGCAGTTACGTGGACGGGAAGGTTCGCTACACCTTC. This gives the protein CASSYVDGKVRYTF. The rearrangement uses TRBV6-2 or TRBV6-3 and TRBJ1-2; D is unclear. The V end was cut by 2 bases, the J end by 9 bases, with 16 bases between. Germline V lookup: CDR1 MNHEY, CDR2 SVGEGT. CDR3 length: 14 amino acids.

This clone was picked up a small number of times. The rearrangement joins TRBV18 to TRBJ1-5; D might be TRBD1 (5 bases). The CDR3 extends over 17 amino acids. Trimming took off 3 bases at V and 2 bases at J, with 17 bases between the two ends. Germline V gene sequence: CDR1 KGHSH, CDR2 LQKENI. The CDR3 DNA is TGTGCCAGCTCACCCGCAGGCGGCCTCAGGGGCAATCAGCCCCAGCATTTT. It yields the protein CASSPAGGLRGNQPQHF. Combining the CDR3 with reference TRBV18 and TRBJ1-5 gives the whole variable domain NAGVMQNPRHLVRRRGQEARLRCSPMKGHSHVYWYRQLPEEGLKFMVYLQKENIIDESGMPKERFSAEFPKEGPSILRIQQVVRGDSAAYFCASSPAGGLRGNQPQHFGDGTRLSIL.

The chain combines TRBV7-2 with TRBJ1-4; 9 bases are shared with TRBD1. The V gene end was trimmed by 5 bases and the J gene end by 4 bases; junction bases not matched to a gene: 2. Germline CDR1 reads SGHTA; CDR2 reads FQGNSA. This CDR3 is 14 amino acids long. CDR3 nucleotides: TGTGCCAGCAGCCCGGACAGGGGTAATGAAAAACTGTTTTTT. Protein: CASSPDRGNEKLFF.

The V call is TRBV2, the J call TRBJ1-2; TRBD1 matches 7 bases. Germline trimming cut 8 bases from V and 7 bases from J; bases unmatched to any gene: 13. CDR1 and CDR2 (germline): SNHLY, FYNNEI. CDR3 length: 14 residues. The CDR3 DNA follows: TGTGCCAGCGTATACACAGGGGTAGGGGGTGGCTACACCTTC. Translating it yields CASVYTGVGGGYTF.

The rearrangement links TRBV6-4 to TRBJ2-7; 12 bases agree with TRBD2. The junction had 5 bases not matched to a gene; V was cut back by 5 bases and J by 3 bases. The germline V gene has CDR1 MRHNA and CDR2 SNTAGT. The CDR3 length is 15 residues. As DNA, the CDR3 is TGTGCCAGCAGTTTACTAGCGGGGGGCAACTACGAGCAGTACTTC. Amino acid sequence: CASSLLAGGNYEQYF.

This clone was counted a few times. The chain recombines TRBV4-1 with TRBJ1-4; D is possibly TRBD1 (5 bases). CDR3 length equals 16 residues. The ends were cut back, 0 bases at V and 10 bases at J, with 18 bases in the middle. The germline CDR1 and CDR2 sequences are MGHRA and YSYEKL. CDR3: CASSQDPPGPTGKLFF. The CDR3 DNA follows: TGCGCCAGCAGCCAAGATCCACCGGGGCCCACCGGAAAACTGTTTTTT.

This sequence joins TRBV18 and TRBJ1-1; D is perhaps TRBD1 (6 bases). The germline V and J ends were trimmed by 1 base and 0 bases, with 18 bases remaining between them. This CDR3 is 18 amino acids long. From germline, CDR1 is KGHSH and CDR2 LQKENI. The CDR3 is CASSPRSSSRGMNTEAFF. The CDR3 region has the DNA TGTGCCAGCTCACCACGAAGCTCTAGCAGGGGAATGAACACTGAAGCTTTCTTT.

The J gene is TRBJ2-5, the V gene TRBV11-2, with D uncertain. Trimming removed 1 base from V and 5 bases from J, with 8 bases in between. The CDR3 spans 13 residues. CDR1 and CDR2 (germline): SGHAT, FQNNGV. CDR3 sequence (DNA): TGTGCCAGCAGCTTAGTAGTGCAGGAGACCCAGTACTTC. Translated: CASSLVVQETQYF.

CDR3 region: CASSPVAGVYTEAFF. DNA for the CDR3: TGTGCCAGCAGTCCCGTCGCAGGGGTTTACACTGAAGCTTTCTTT. V gene TRBV3-1 (or the pseudogene TRBV3-2) combines with J gene TRBJ1-1; tentative D call: TRBD1 (6 bases). The CDR3 is 15 residues long. Germline V CDR1 and CDR2: LGHDT, YNNKEL (reference sequence). V lost 6 bases and J 3 bases, leaving 17 bases between the germline ends.

V and J are TRBV5-5 and TRBJ1-5, with D maybe TRBD1 (5 bases). Germline V lookup: CDR1 SGHKS, CDR2 YYEKEE (reference sequence). V lost 1 base and J lost 0, with 8 bases in between. The CDR3 runs to 15 residues. The CDR3 nucleotides read TGTGCCAGCAGCTTGTTGGGGGATAGCAATCAGCCCCAGCATTTT. Protein: CASSLLGDSNQPQHF.

The J gene is TRBJ1-1, the V gene TRBV28, with no clear D. There are 15 residues in the CDR3. The germline V and J ends were trimmed by 6 bases and 1 base, with 15 bases remaining between them. Germline lookup yields CDR1 MDHEN and CDR2 SYDVKM. This CDR3 is CASSRTLPRNTEAFF. CDR3 DNA: TGTGCCAGCAGCCGTACTTTGCCACGGAACACTGAAGCTTTCTTT.

This sequence joins TRBV30 and TRBJ1-1, with a possible D match to TRBD1 (5 bases). With 8 bases removed from V and 12 bases from J, the gap between germline ends came to 16 bases. The germline gives CDR1 GTSNPN, CDR2 SVGIG (reference sequence). This CDR3 contains 10 residues. This CDR3 is CAAENGGSFF. The CDR3 DNA reads as TGTGCCGCAGAAAACGGGGGGTCTTTCTTT.

The chain couples TRBV3-1 (or the pseudogene TRBV3-2) to TRBJ1-2; D might be TRBD1 (5 bases). CDR3 length equals 12 residues. The germline V gene encodes CDR1 LGHDT and CDR2 YNNKEL (reference sequence). Trimming stripped 5 bases from V and 13 bases from J, with 17 bases between. The CDR3 loop reads CASSYATGAPTF. Written as DNA, the CDR3 is TGTGCCAGCAGCTACGCGACCGGGGCCCCCACCTTC.

The rearrangement joins TRBV15 to TRBJ2-5; D unresolved. Germline V CDR1 and CDR2: LNHNV, YYDKDF (reference sequence). CDR3 size: 14 residues. V was clipped by 1 base and J by 2 bases, with 8 bases between them. The CDR3 region has the DNA TGTGCCACCAGCAGAGTGTCAGAACAAGAGACCCAGTACTTC. Its protein is CATSRVSEQETQYF.

The chain links TRBV5-1 to TRBJ2-1, with 15 positions matching TRBD2. The CDR3 is 16 amino acids. In germline, CDR1 is SGHRS, CDR2 YFSETQ. Trimming at V came to 0 bases and at J to 9 bases, leaving 4 bases not matched to a gene. The CDR3 DNA reads TGCGCCAGCAGCTTGGCACCGGGACTAGCGGGGGGTGAGCAGTTCTTC. Protein product: CASSLAPGLAGGEQFF.

The chain joins TRBV5-8 to TRBJ2-5; D gene ambiguous. Trimming removed 0 bases from V and 4 bases from J, with 7 bases in between. This CDR3 spans 13 amino acids. CDR1 SGHTS and CDR2 YDEGEE come from the germline V gene. The CDR3 is CASSLVVLETQYF. In DNA, the CDR3 is TGTGCCAGCAGCTTGGTAGTTCTAGAGACCCAGTACTTC.

In nucleotides, the CDR3 is TGTGCCAGCAGCCAAGCAGAGACAGGGATCTCTGAAAAACTGTTTTTT. It codes for CASSQAETGISEKLFF. V gene TRBV3-1 (or the pseudogene TRBV3-2) combines with J gene TRBJ1-4; TRBD1 matches 7 bases. Looked up from germline, CDR1 is LGHDT and CDR2 is YNNKEL (reference sequence). After removal of 1 base from V and 7 bases from J, the junction contained 9 bases not matched to a gene. This CDR3 is 16 amino acids long.

This sequence joins TRBV19 and TRBJ1-2; D is uncertain. This CDR3 is built from 17 residues. Trimming left V 5 bases short and J 2 bases short, with 21 bases between. The germline V gene has CDR1 LNHDA and CDR2 SQIVND (reference sequence). The CDR3 reads CASSSRTGTFSNYGYTF. In DNA form, the CDR3 reads TGTGCCAGTAGTTCGAGGACCGGTACTTTTTCAAACTATGGCTACACCTTC.

The chain employs TRBV5-1 and TRBJ1-1; 8 bases map to TRBD1. CDR1 and CDR2 from the germline V gene are SGHRS and YFSETQ. CDR3 size: 14 residues. V was pared by 4 bases and J by 5 bases, with 7 bases of the junction left unmatched. The CDR3 is CASSTGQGRTEAFF. CDR3 nucleotides: TGCGCCAGCAGCACTGGACAGGGCCGGACTGAAGCTTTCTTT.

The V gene is TRBV7-9, the J gene TRBJ2-7; no clear D gene. The CDR3 extends over 13 amino acids. Germline CDR1 SEHNR, CDR2 FQNEAQ (reference sequence). V dropped 2 bases and J dropped 2 bases, with 7 bases sitting between them. This CDR3 is CASSLSPTYEQYF. In DNA form, the CDR3 reads TGTGCCAGCAGCTTAAGTCCGACCTACGAGCAGTACTTC.

The chain has TRBV24-1 and TRBJ2-1; D tentatively fits TRBD1 or TRBD2 (5 bases each). The V and J ends lost 0 bases and 8 bases respectively, with 22 bases between them. The germline CDR1 and CDR2 sequences are KGHDR and SFDVKD. The CDR3 totals 18 residues. In DNA, the CDR3 is TGTGCCACCAGTGATTTGGGAACCCCCGGGACCCCTCGTTATGAGCAGTTCTTC. This gives the protein CATSDLGTPGTPRYEQFF.

This rearrangement joins TRBV5-1 to TRBJ1-1, with TRBD1 matching 7 bases. The CDR3 runs to 14 residues. With 4 bases clipped from V and 9 bases from J, the junction kept 12 bases outside the gene matches. In germline, CDR1 is SGHRS, CDR2 YFSETQ. The CDR3 sequence: CASSTGQTSTKAFF. The DNA for the CDR3 is TGCGCCAGCAGCACGGGACAGACTTCCACCAAAGCTTTCTTT.

V gene TRBV5-1 combines with J gene TRBJ1-1; 7 bases align to TRBD1. Germline V gene sequence: CDR1 SGHRS, CDR2 YFSETQ. Trimming removed 4 bases from V and 0 bases from J; junction bases left unmatched: 6. The CDR3 totals 15 residues. This CDR3 is CASSPGGSVNTEAFF. The CDR3 nucleotides are TGCGCCAGCAGCCCAGGGGGGTCAGTGAACACTGAAGCTTTCTTT.

V and J are TRBV5-5 and TRBJ2-7, with TRBD1 as a possible D gene (6 bases). CDR3 length equals 15 residues. Germline V gene data show CDR1 as SGHKS and CDR2 as YYEKEE (reference sequence). V was cut by 4 bases and J by 2 bases, with 16 bases left in between. The CDR3 spells CASSNTGSPPYEQYF. CDR3 nucleotides: TGTGCCAGCAGCAACACAGGGTCCCCCCCCTACGAGCAGTACTTC. Full variable domain (rest looked up from reference TRBV5-5 and TRBJ2-7): DAGVTQSPTHLIKTRGQQVTLRCSPISGHKSVSWYQQVLGQGPQFIFQYYEKEERGRGNFPDRFSARQFPNYSSELNVNALLLGDSALYLCASSNTGSPPYEQYFGPGTRLTVT.

The chain uses TRBV6-6 and TRBJ1-4; TRBD1 matches at 7 bases. This CDR3 spans 12 amino acids. CDR1 MNHNY and CDR2 SVGAGI come from the germline V gene (reference sequence). Trimming took 4 bases from V and 12 from J; bases not matched to a gene: 5. The CDR3 DNA is TGTGCCAGCAGTTTACAGGGGTTGGAACTGTTTTTT. Residues: CASSLQGLELFF.

The J gene is TRBJ1-6, the V gene TRBV5-6, with D unresolved. CDR3 length equals 12 residues. Germline loops: CDR1 SGHDT, CDR2 YYEEEE. V was pared by 0 bases and J by 10 bases, with 5 bases between. For the CDR3, the DNA is TGTGCCAGCAGCTTGGTCCGATCACCCCTCCACTTT. Its protein product is CASSLVRSPLHF.

This chain links TRBV7-3 with TRBJ1-1; no reliable D call. Deletions cut 2 bases from V and 1 base from J, with 8 bases between. Germline CDR1 is SGHTA and CDR2 is FQGTGA. The CDR3 runs to 14 residues. The CDR3 loop is CASSLGPSNTEAFF. The CDR3 DNA sequence: TGTGCCAGCAGCTTAGGGCCCTCGAACACTGAAGCTTTCTTT.

The rearrangement links TRBV5-6 to TRBJ1-2; D remains ambiguous. The CDR3 totals 14 residues. CDR1 SGHDT and CDR2 YYEEEE come from the germline V gene. V lost 0 bases and J 0 bases, leaving 6 bases between the germline ends. In DNA, the CDR3 is TGTGCCAGCAGCTTGGACACGGCTAACTATGGCTACACCTTC. Its protein product is CASSLDTANYGYTF.

The chain carries TRBV7-2 and TRBJ2-1; TRBD2 aligns across 11 bases. The CDR3 totals 17 residues. Trimming took 5 bases from V and 7 from J; bases not matched to a gene: 13. Germline V gene sequence: CDR1 SGHTA, CDR2 FQGNSA. CDR3 in DNA: TGTGCCAGCAGCCTACTAGCGGGGGCCTCCCGAGGGAATGAGCAGTTCTTC. Residues: CASSLLAGASRGNEQFF. Variable domain in full (rest from reference TRBV7-2 and TRBJ2-1): GAGVSQSPSNKVTEKGKDVELRCDPISGHTALYWYRQSLGQGLEFLIYFQGNSAPDKSGLPSDRFSAERTGGSVSTLTIQRTQQEDSAVYLCASSLLAGASRGNEQFFGPGTRLTVL.

The chain recombines TRBV29-1 with TRBJ2-1; weak D call: TRBD2 (6 bases). Trimming cost V 4 bases and J 9 bases, with 10 bases left between them. The germline V gene has CDR1 SQVTM and CDR2 ANQGSEA. The CDR3 has 11 amino acids. CDR3 DNA: TGCAGCGTTGTAGGAGGGCTTGAGCAGTTCTTC. It translates to CSVVGGLEQFF.